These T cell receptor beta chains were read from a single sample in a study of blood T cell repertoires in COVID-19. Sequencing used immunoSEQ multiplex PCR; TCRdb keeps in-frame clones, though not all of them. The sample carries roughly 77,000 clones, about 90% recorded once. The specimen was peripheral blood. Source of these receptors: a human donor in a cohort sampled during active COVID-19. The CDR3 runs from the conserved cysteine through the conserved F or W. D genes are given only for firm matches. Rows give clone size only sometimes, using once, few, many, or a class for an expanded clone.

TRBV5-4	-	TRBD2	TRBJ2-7	CASSPKAASGSLEQYF	TGTGCCAGCAGCCCTAAGGCAGCGAGCGGGAGTCTCGAGCAGTACTTC
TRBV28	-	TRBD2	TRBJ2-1	CASSRWTSGGLNEQFF	TGTGCCAGCAGTCGTTGGACTAGCGGGGGTCTGAATGAGCAGTTCTTC
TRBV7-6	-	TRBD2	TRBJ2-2	CASSFSGRSKNTGELFF	TGTGCCAGCAGCTTTAGCGGGAGGTCCAAGAACACCGGGGAGCTGTTTTTT
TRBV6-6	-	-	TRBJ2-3	CASSRLGPLLGRGGTDTQYF	TGTGCCAGCAGTCGACTTGGGCCACTCCTCGGCAGGGGGGGCACAGATACGCAGTATTTT
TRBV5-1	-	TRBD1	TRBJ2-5	CASSSLTGVDETQYF	TGCGCCAGCAGCTCGCTTACAGGGGTGGACGAGACCCAGTACTTC
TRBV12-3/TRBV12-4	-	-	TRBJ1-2	CASTGAGTMYTF	TGTGCCAGCACCGGTGCGGGGACGATGTACACCTTC
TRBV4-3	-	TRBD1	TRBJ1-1	CASSQDRVGAEAFF	TGCGCCAGCAGCCAGGACAGGGTGGGCGCTGAAGCTTTCTTT
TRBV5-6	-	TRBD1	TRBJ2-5	CASSLGPGQGEETQYF	TGTGCCAGCAGCTTGGGGCCGGGACAGGGCGAAGAGACCCAGTACTTC
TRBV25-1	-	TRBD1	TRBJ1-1	CASRAFGQGEEAFF	TGTGCCAGCAGAGCATTCGGACAGGGGGAGGAAGCTTTCTTT
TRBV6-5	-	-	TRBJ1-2	CASSRGDTNYGYTF	TGTGCCAGCAGTCGAGGGGACACTAACTATGGCTACACCTTC
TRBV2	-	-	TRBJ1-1	CASIKSPSLPYNTEAFF	TGTGCCAGCATAAAAAGTCCCTCGCTACCCTATAACACTGAAGCTTTCTTT
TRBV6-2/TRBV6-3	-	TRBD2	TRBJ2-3	CASSYSGLAGGSGDTQYF	TGTGCCAGCAGTTACAGCGGACTAGCGGGGGGTTCTGGAGATACGCAGTATTTT
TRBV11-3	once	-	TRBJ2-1	CASSPPGAYNEQFF	TGTGCCAGCAGCCCCCCGGGAGCCTACAATGAGCAGTTCTTC
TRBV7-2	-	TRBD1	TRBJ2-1	CASSLESGQGHNEQFF	TGTGCCAGCAGCTTAGAATCGGGACAGGGACACAATGAGCAGTTCTTC
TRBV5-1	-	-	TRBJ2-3	CASNRAGRGTDTQYF	TGCGCCAGCAACAGAGCGGGAAGGGGGACAGATACGCAGTATTTT
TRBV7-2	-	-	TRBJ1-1	CASSPKRDTEAFF	TGTGCCAGCAGTCCAAAGCGGGACACTGAAGCTTTCTTT
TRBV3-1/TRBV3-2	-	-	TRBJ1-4	CATVPNPSNEKLFF	TGTGCCACGGTTCCAAACCCTTCGAATGAAAAACTGTTTTTT
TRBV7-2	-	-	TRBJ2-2	CASSFSIMGNTGELFF	TGTGCCAGCAGCTTTAGCATCATGGGGAACACCGGGGAGCTGTTTTTT
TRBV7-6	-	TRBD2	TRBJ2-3	CASSMSGIRTDTQYF	TGTGCCAGCAGCATGAGCGGGATCCGCACAGATACGCAGTATTTT
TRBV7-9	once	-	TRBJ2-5	CASRRDRSQGETQYF	TGTGCCAGCAGAAGAGACAGGTCCCAGGGGGAGACCCAGTACTTC
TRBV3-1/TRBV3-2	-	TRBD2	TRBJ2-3	CASSQDWTSGGPDTQYF	TGTGCCAGCAGCCAAGATTGGACTAGCGGGGGGCCAGATACGCAGTATTTT
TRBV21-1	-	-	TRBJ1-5	CASSNGQSDRGKLMLNQPQHF	TGTGCCAGCAGCAATGGACAATCGGACAGGGGGAAATTGATGTTGAATCAGCCCCAGCATTTT
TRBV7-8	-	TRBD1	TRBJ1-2	CASSERQGADYGYTF	TGTGCCAGCAGCGAACGACAGGGGGCTGACTATGGCTACACCTTC
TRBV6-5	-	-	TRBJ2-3	CERAGAVGTDTQYF	TGTGAAAGGGCGGGGGCGGTTGGCACAGATACGCAGTATTTT
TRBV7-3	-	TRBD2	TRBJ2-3	CASSPTSGVGDTQYF	TGTGCCAGCAGCCCGACTAGCGGGGTAGGGGATACGCAGTATTTT
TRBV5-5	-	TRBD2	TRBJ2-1	CASSGPVAGGYNEQFF	TGTGCCAGCAGCGGCCCGGTAGCGGGGGGCTACAATGAGCAGTTCTTC
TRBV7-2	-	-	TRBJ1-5	CASSFNSNQPQHF	TGTGCCAGCAGCTTCAATAGCAATCAGCCCCAGCATTTT
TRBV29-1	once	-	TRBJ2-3	CSVEEVRTGGFDTQYF	TGCAGCGTTGAAGAAGTAAGGACTGGAGGATTCGATACGCAGTATTTT
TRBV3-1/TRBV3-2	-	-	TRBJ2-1	CASSQDRGPYNEQFF	TGTGCCAGCAGCCAAGATCGAGGGCCTTACAATGAGCAGTTCTTC
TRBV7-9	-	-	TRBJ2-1	CASSLLVTGNNEQFF	TGTGCCAGCAGCTTACTCGTAACAGGAAACAATGAGCAGTTCTTC
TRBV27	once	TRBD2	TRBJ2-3	CASSPQVGRVGSDTQYF	TGTGCCAGCAGTCCTCAGGTGGGGAGGGTGGGTTCAGATACGCAGTATTTT
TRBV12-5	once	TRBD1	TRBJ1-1	CASPTGQGNTEAFF	TGTGCTAGTCCTACGGGACAGGGGAACACTGAAGCTTTCTTT
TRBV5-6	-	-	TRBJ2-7	CASSQDPGGGYEQYF	TGTGCCAGCAGCCAGGACCCAGGGGGAGGATACGAGCAGTACTTC
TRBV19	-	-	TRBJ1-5	CASKLRVQNQPQHF	TGTGCCAGCAAGCTCAGGGTGCAAAATCAGCCCCAGCATTTT
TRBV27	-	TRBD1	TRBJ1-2	CASSLRTGQPNYGYTF	TGTGCCAGCAGTTTGAGGACAGGGCAACCTAACTATGGCTACACCTTC
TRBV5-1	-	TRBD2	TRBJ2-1	CASSLEAGGPSNEQFF	TGCGCCAGCAGCTTGGAGGCGGGAGGGCCTTCCAATGAGCAGTTCTTC
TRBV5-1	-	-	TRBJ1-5	CASSLGVQRNQPQHF	TGCGCCAGCAGCTTGGGAGTACAGAGAAATCAGCCCCAGCATTTT
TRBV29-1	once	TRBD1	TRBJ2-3	CSVVPGTGVTDTQYF	TGCAGCGTTGTCCCCGGGACAGGGGTCACAGATACGCAGTATTTT
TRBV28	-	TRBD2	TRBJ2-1	CASSSSSGGPHYNEQFF	TGTGCCAGCAGTTCATCAAGCGGGGGGCCGCATTACAATGAGCAGTTCTTC
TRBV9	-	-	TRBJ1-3	CASSVALSGNTIYF	TGTGCCAGCAGCGTAGCCCTCTCTGGAAACACCATATATTTT
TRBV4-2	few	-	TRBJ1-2	CASSQEGGNYGYTF	TGTGCCAGCAGCCAAGAGGGAGGGAACTATGGCTACACCTTC
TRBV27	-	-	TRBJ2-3	CASTSVRLRTDTQYF	TGTGCCAGCACCTCTGTAAGACTTCGCACAGATACGCAGTATTTT
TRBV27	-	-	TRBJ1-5	CASKDRGGRQPQHF	TGTGCCAGCAAAGATCGGGGGGGAAGGCAGCCCCAGCATTTT
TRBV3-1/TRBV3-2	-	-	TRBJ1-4	CASSQGPIGQGLFF	TGTGCCAGCAGCCAAGGCCCAATTGGGCAAGGACTGTTTTTT
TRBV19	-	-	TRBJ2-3	CASVGQRGITDTQYF	TGTGCCAGTGTGGGCCAACGGGGTATCACAGATACGCAGTATTTT
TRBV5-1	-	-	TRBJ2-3	CASSTTGSRTDTQYF	TGCGCCAGCAGCACAACAGGATCCCGCACAGATACGCAGTATTTT
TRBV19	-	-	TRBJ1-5	CASSIRPRDSNQPQHF	TGTGCCAGTAGTATACGTCCCAGGGATAGCAATCAGCCCCAGCATTTT
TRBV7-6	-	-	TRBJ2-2	CASSPRVTGELFF	TGTGCCAGCAGCCCCAGGGTCACCGGGGAGCTGTTTTTT
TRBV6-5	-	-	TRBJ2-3	CASSLGEIGDTQYF	TGTGCCAGTTCACTAGGAGAGATTGGAGATACGCAGTATTTT
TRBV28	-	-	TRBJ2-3	CASSTPSWGLTTDTQYF	TGTGCCAGCAGTACTCCCTCGTGGGGGCTCACCACAGATACGCAGTATTTT
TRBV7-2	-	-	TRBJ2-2	CASSLGLEGTGELFF	TGTGCCAGCAGCTTAGGCCTGGAGGGCACCGGGGAGCTGTTTTTT
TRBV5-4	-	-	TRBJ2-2	CASSSQSARDTGELFF	TGTGCCAGCAGTTCGCAGTCGGCCAGGGACACCGGGGAGCTGTTTTTT